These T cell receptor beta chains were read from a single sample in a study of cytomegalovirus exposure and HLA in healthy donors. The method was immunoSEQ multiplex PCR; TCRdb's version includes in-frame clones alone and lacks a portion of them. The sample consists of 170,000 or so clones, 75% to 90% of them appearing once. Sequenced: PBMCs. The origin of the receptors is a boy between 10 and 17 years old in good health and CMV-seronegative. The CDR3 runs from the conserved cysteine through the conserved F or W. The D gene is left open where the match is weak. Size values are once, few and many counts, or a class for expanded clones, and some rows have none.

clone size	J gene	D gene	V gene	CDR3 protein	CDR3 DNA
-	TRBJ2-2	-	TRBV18	CASSPRSGNTGELFF	TGTGCCAGCTCACCACGTTCAGGGAACACCGGGGAGCTGTTTTTT
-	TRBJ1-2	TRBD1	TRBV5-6	CASSLTGVGYGYTF	TGTGCCAGCAGCTTGACAGGGGTTGGCTATGGCTACACCTTC
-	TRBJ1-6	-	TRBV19	CASSIGLAGLGEYNSPLHF	TGTGCCAGTAGTATAGGGCTGGCAGGGCTTGGTGAATATAATTCACCCCTCCACTTT
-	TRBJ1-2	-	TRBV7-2	CASSLVRANYGYTF	TGTGCCAGCAGCTTAGTTCGGGCTAACTATGGCTACACCTTC
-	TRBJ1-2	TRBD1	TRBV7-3	CASSFTPRTGERGGYTF	TGTGCCAGCAGCTTTACCCCGCGGACAGGGGAAAGGGGGGGCTACACCTTC
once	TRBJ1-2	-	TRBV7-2	CASSLALQGYYGYTF	TGTGCCAGCAGCTTAGCTTTACAGGGATACTATGGCTACACCTTC
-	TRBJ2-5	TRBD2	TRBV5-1	CASSLLATSGGAETQYF	TGCGCCAGCAGCTTACTGGCCACTAGCGGGGGGGCTGAGACCCAGTACTTC
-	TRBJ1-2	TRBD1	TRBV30	CAWGRDRAGYTF	TGTGCCTGGGGCCGGGACAGGGCTGGCTACACCTTC
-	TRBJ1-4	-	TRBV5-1	CASSEQGGKTNEKLFF	TGCGCCAGCAGCGAGCAGGGCGGGAAGACTAATGAAAAACTGTTTTTT
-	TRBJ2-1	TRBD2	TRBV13	CASSSGGLADNEQFF	TGTGCCAGCAGCTCGGGGGGACTAGCAGACAATGAGCAGTTCTTC
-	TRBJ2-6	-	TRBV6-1	CASSGSRLSSGANVLTF	TGTGCCAGCAGTGGAAGCAGGCTAAGCTCTGGGGCCAACGTCCTGACTTTC
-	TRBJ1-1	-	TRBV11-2	CASSQGARYTEAFF	TGTGCCAGCAGCCAAGGAGCGCGGTACACTGAAGCTTTCTTT
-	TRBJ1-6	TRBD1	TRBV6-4	CASSRQGPGSPLHF	TGTGCCAGCAGCCGACAGGGGCCTGGTTCACCCCTCCACTTT
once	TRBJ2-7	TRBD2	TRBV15	CATSRVSGGYEQYF	TGTGCCACCAGCAGAGTTTCGGGGGGCTACGAGCAGTACTTC
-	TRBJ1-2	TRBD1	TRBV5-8	CASSRRTGGHYGYTF	TGTGCCAGCAGCAGGAGGACAGGGGGTCATTATGGCTACACCTTC